These 5 T cell receptor beta chains came from one sample sequenced in a study of T cells in Graves' hyperthyroidism and ophthalmopathy. There were TCR beta CDR3 regions amplified from RNA transcripts. When the TCR CDR3 underwent first-round RT-PCR, the HTBI primer set was used. In TCRdb, the multiplex PCR reads were re-called with MiXCR into one record per CDR3 protein. The profile covers over 200,000 distinct CDR3 sequences, with roughly 15% appearing a single time and 13% taken by the ten largest. Sequencing was performed on blood. These receptors were taken from a woman aged 40-49 years with Graves' hyperthyroidism that later progressed to Graves' ophthalmopathy.

This clonotype was picked up many times. The chain recombines TRBV29-1 with TRBJ1-1; D gene ambiguous. In germline, CDR1 is SQVTM, CDR2 ANQGSEA. The CDR3 sequence is 13 residues long. The V and J ends lost 1 base and 2 bases respectively, with 8 bases between them. The CDR3 spells CSVEVVENTEAFF. CDR3 in DNA: TGCAGCGTTGAAGTCGTGGAAAACACTGAAGCTTTCTTT. Drawing the rest from reference TRBV29-1 and TRBJ1-1, the complete variable domain is SAVISQKPSRDICQRGTSLTIQCQVDSQVTMMFWYRQQPGQSLTLIATANQGSEATYESGFVIDKFPISRPNLTFSTLTVSNMSPEDSSIYLCSVEVVENTEAFFGQGTRLTVV.

This clonotype occurred many times. This sequence joins TRBV12-3 or TRBV12-4 and TRBJ1-4; D gene uncertain. V was shortened by 3 bases and J by 5 bases, with 10 bases between the two germline ends. The CDR3 covers 14 residues. The CDR3 spells CASSLKRSNEKLFF. DNA of the CDR3: TGTGCCAGCAGTTTGAAGCGGTCGAATGAAAAACTGTTTTTT.

This clonotype appeared many times. V usage is TRBV9 and J usage is TRBJ2-1; the match to TRBD2 covers 13 bases. The CDR3 is made up of 16 amino acids. CDR1 and CDR2 (germline): SGDLS, YYNGEE. The V segment lost 0 bases and the J segment 9 bases; nucleotides outside the gene matches: 6. The DNA for the CDR3 is TGTGCCAGCAGCGTAGGGACTAGCGGGAGTTATGGTGAGCAGTTCTTC. This gives the protein CASSVGTSGSYGEQFF. The full variable domain, rest sourced from reference TRBV9 and TRBJ2-1, is DSGVTQTPKHLITATGQRVTLRCSPRSGDLSVYWYQQSLDQGLQFLIQYYNGEERAKGNILERFSAQQFPDLHSELNLSSLELGDSALYFCASSVGTSGSYGEQFFGPGTRLTVL.

This clonotype was seen ten or more times. The V and J genes are TRBV6-1 and TRBJ2-3; D ambiguous. Germline V lookup: CDR1 MNHNS, CDR2 SASEGT. Trimming took off 5 bases at V and 0 bases at J, with 18 bases between the two ends. There are 17 residues in the CDR3. CDR3 in DNA: TGTGCCAGCAGTTACGGAACAGCTTTAACTAGCACAGATACGCAGTATTTT. Translated, it gives CASSYGTALTSTDTQYF.

This clonotype has ten or more counts. This chain connects TRBV24-1 to TRBJ2-1; 7 positions agree with TRBD2. The germline gives CDR1 KGHDR, CDR2 SFDVKD. V was clipped by 5 bases and J by 5 bases; unmatched bases: 8. This CDR3 region has 15 residues. CDR3 region: CATSALGLADNEQFF. CDR3 in DNA: TGTGCCACCAGTGCCCTAGGCCTAGCGGACAATGAGCAGTTCTTC.